This TCR beta chain was retrieved from a study of T cells of healthy individuals. TCRdb recomputed calls from the 5' RACE reads with MiXCR, one row per CDR3 protein. The table has about 53,000 distinct CDR3 sequences, roughly 14% seen once. The CDR3 runs 15 residues. The germline V gene has CDR1 LGHNA and CDR2 YSLEER. V was pared by 3 bases and J by 8 bases, with 16 bases between. The rearrangement links TRBV4-3 to TRBJ1-4; D uncertain. This receptor was identified in a human donor in good health. CDR3 in amino acids: CASSQVGRANEKLFF. Written as DNA, the CDR3 is TGCGCCAGCAGCCAGGTGGGGAGGGCCAACGAAAAACTGTTTTTT.